The source of this T cell receptor beta chain is a study of blood T cell repertoires in COVID-19. Study-wide context: Italy, Spain and the United States were the sources of the convalescent and acute COVID-19 samples. PBMCs, B-cell-depleted T cells, or T cells were the source of the cDNA or gDNA that made up the material.

The CDR3 has 14 amino acids. Trimming took off 4 bases at V and 1 base at J, with 7 bases between the two ends. The germline CDR1 and CDR2 sequences are WSHSY and SAAADI. The table lists this clone with a count of one. As handled by the study authors: Reference gene primer amplification in the assay estimated nucleated cell counts. The protocol was immunoSEQ multiplex PCR, while the TCRdb copy is restricted to in-frame clones and leaves out a portion. The DNA was the basis for D and trimming; V, J and clone size are from that table. The sample holds around 59,000 clones, more than 80% seen once. The receptor was isolated from a man aged 60 to 69 with acute or convalescent COVID-19. Sequencing was carried out using peripheral blood. The chain links TRBV10-2 to TRBJ1-4; D gene uncertain. The DNA of the CDR3 is TGCGCCAGCAGTGTGCGGCGAACTAATGAAAAACTGTTTTTT. Translation: CASSVRRTNEKLFF.